The TCR beta chain under discussion was sequenced for a study of blood T cell repertoires in COVID-19. In the authors' workflow: Counts of nucleated cells, estimated from reference gene primer amplification, were obtained. TCRdb keeps only in-frame clones here, not all; method: immunoSEQ multiplex PCR. V, J and clone size are those of that table, while D and trimming were read from the DNA. The repertoire has 200,000 to 250,000 clones, approximately 83% of them found once; the top ten carry 3.5% to 4.5%. Trimming removed 2 bases from V and 6 bases from J, with 12 bases in between. CDR1 and CDR2 (germline): SGHRS, YFSETQ. The CDR3 is 13 residues long.

The sample taken for sequencing was PBMCs or T cells enriched from blood (not recorded which). The chain has TRBV5-1 and TRBJ2-7; D is ambiguous. This receptor was taken from a woman in her 40s with acute COVID-19. The CDR3 coding sequence is TGCGCCAGCAGCTTTATCCTGTCGGGCGAGCAGTACTTC. Translation gives CASSFILSGEQYF.